This TCR beta chain was found in a study of a mutant IDH1 vaccine in newly diagnosed glioma. In the study overall: Patients previously underwent radiotherapy, temozolomide, or both, and most underwent both.

The time point is: baseline, week 1 (first vaccination visit). Treatment denoted: pre-vaccination baseline after standard-of-care therapy. Sequencing used immunoSEQ multiplex PCR; TCRdb keeps in-frame clones, though not all of them. The repertoire includes about 32,000 clones, about 80% of them detected once, and about 21% sits in the top ten. Overall study results and limits: The occurrence of vaccine-induced immune responses was seen in 90% to 95% of patients.

A word on this clone: The antigen is not known.

This specimen was PBMCs, taken from a glioma patient treated with radiotherapy, temozolomide or both. This TCR derives from a man younger than 40 with glioma.

The DNA of the CDR3 is TGCGCCAGCAGCCAAGATAGGGCCGGGGAGCTGTTTTTT. Protein: CASSQDRAGELFF. V gene TRBV4-3 combines with J gene TRBJ2-2; D unresolved. This CDR3 is built from 13 residues. Germline loops: CDR1 LGHNA, CDR2 YSLEER. The V end was cut by 0 bases, the J end by 6 bases, with 5 bases between.